These 27 T cell receptor beta chains came from one sample sequenced in a study of cytomegalovirus exposure and HLA in healthy donors. Sequencing used immunoSEQ multiplex PCR; TCRdb keeps in-frame clones, though not all of them. The table has a few hundred thousand clones, roughly 89% seen once. The material sequenced was PBMCs. These receptors originate from a woman between 18 and 29 years old in good health and CMV-seronegative.

J is TRBJ1-5 and V is TRBV4-1; D ambiguous. The CDR3 length is 15 residues. Germline CDR1 MGHRA, CDR2 YSYEKL. V lost 0 bases to trimming and J lost 6 bases, with 12 bases between them. CDR3 amino acids: CASSQDGRGRQPQHF. The CDR3 region has the DNA TGCGCCAGCAGCCAAGACGGACGAGGGCGTCAGCCCCAGCATTTT.

The chain is built from TRBV6-1 and TRBJ2-5, with 9 bases that match TRBD2. Germline V lookup: CDR1 MNHNS, CDR2 SASEGT. This CDR3 has 16 amino acids. The trim removed 1 base at V and 1 base at J, leaving 4 bases unmatched. CDR3 sequence: CASSEGLAASQETQYF. DNA for the CDR3: TGTGCCAGCAGTGAAGGACTAGCGGCAAGCCAAGAGACCCAGTACTTC.

V usage is TRBV7-3 and J usage is TRBJ2-7; D possibly corresponds to TRBD2 (6 bases). The CDR3 length is 14 residues. V shed 3 bases and J shed 5 bases, with 14 bases lying between them. Germline V gene data show CDR1 as SGHTA and CDR2 as FQGTGA. CDR3 in DNA: TGTGCCAGCAGCTTGGGGGGACTGGAACACGAGCAGTACTTC. It translates to CASSLGGLEHEQYF.

V usage is TRBV6-5 and J usage is TRBJ2-5; the match to TRBD1 covers 7 bases. The CDR3 totals 16 residues. Germline CDR1 and CDR2: MNHEY and SVGAGI. V shed 4 bases and J 4 bases; nucleotides not matched to a gene: 12. CDR3 DNA sequence: TGTGCCAGCAGTTCTTCCCGGACAGGCGCTAGAGAGACCCAGTACTTC. This translates into CASSSSRTGARETQYF.

The gene calls are TRBV27 and TRBJ2-1, with 8 bases matching TRBD1. Germline V gene data show CDR1 as MNHEY and CDR2 as SMNVEV (reference sequence). This CDR3 has 17 residues. After removal of 2 bases from V and 8 bases from J, the junction contained 14 bases not matched to a gene. The CDR3 here is CASSLIGPGGPRDEQFF. CDR3 DNA sequence: TGTGCCAGCAGTTTAATAGGTCCAGGGGGCCCGAGGGATGAGCAGTTCTTC.

This clone was detected once. V gene TRBV7-9 combines with J gene TRBJ2-5; D is perhaps TRBD2 (6 bases). The ends were cut back, 2 bases at V and 5 bases at J, with 21 bases in the middle. Germline V CDR1 and CDR2: SEHNR, FQNEAQ (reference sequence). The length of the CDR3 is 17 residues. The chain's CDR3 is CASSLWPNFGSGETQYF. The CDR3 DNA follows: TGTGCCAGCAGCTTATGGCCCAATTTCGGGAGCGGGGAGACCCAGTACTTC.

The gene calls are TRBV27 and TRBJ2-7, with 11 bases matching TRBD2. Germline CDR1 MNHEY, CDR2 SMNVEV (reference sequence). Trimming removed 2 bases from V and 4 bases from J; junction bases left unmatched: 7. The CDR3 covers 16 residues. For the CDR3, the DNA is TGTGCCAGCAGTTTAACCGGGACTAGCGGACTTTACGAGCAGTACTTC. Its protein product is CASSLTGTSGLYEQYF.

This chain links TRBV4-1 with TRBJ2-1; D is ambiguous. CDR1 and CDR2 from the germline V gene are MGHRA and YSYEKL. This CDR3 spans 15 amino acids. Trimming took off 2 bases at V and 3 bases at J, with 11 bases between the two ends. The CDR3 is CASSQFAIDYNEQFF. The DNA for the CDR3 is TGCGCCAGCAGCCAATTCGCGATAGACTACAATGAGCAGTTCTTC.

V usage is TRBV28 and J usage is TRBJ2-7, with 8 bases aligning to TRBD1. The V gene's germline CDR1 is MDHEN and CDR2 SYDVKM. The J segment lost 0 bases and the V segment lost 3 bases, leaving 4 bases of the junction unmatched. This CDR3 has 15 residues. CDR3 nucleotide sequence: TGTGCCAGCAGTTTGTGGGACAGGCCCTCCTACGAGCAGTACTTC. Translation: CASSLWDRPSYEQYF.

V is TRBV27 and J is TRBJ1-4; weak D call: TRBD1 (6 bases). The CDR3 extends over 14 amino acids. Trimming stripped 4 bases from V and 5 bases from J, with 11 bases between. Germline V CDR1 and CDR2: MNHEY, SMNVEV (reference sequence). The CDR3 spells CASSSQGANEKLFF. The CDR3 DNA reads TGTGCCAGCAGTTCACAGGGCGCAAATGAAAAACTGTTTTTT.

This clone has only one observation. The chain links TRBV10-1 to TRBJ2-3, with D possibly being TRBD1 (6 bases). V gave up 1 base and J gave up 3 bases, with 8 bases separating them. The germline V gene has CDR1 WNHNN and CDR2 SYGVQD (reference sequence). The CDR3 is 14 residues long. The CDR3: CASSEFQGTDTQYF. DNA of the CDR3: TGCGCCAGCAGTGAGTTTCAGGGGACAGATACGCAGTATTTT.

The chain has TRBV30 and TRBJ2-5; a weak D match, TRBD2 (5 bases). CDR3 length equals 14 residues. Trimming left V 5 bases short and J 4 bases short, with 17 bases between. Germline V gene data show CDR1 as GTSNPN and CDR2 as SVGIG (reference sequence). The CDR3 sequence is CAWSGGSGGETQYF. Written as DNA, the CDR3 is TGTGCCTGGTCCGGAGGCAGTGGCGGAGAGACCCAGTACTTC.

The chain uses TRBV29-1 and TRBJ2-1, with 7 bases identical to TRBD2. This CDR3 contains 14 residues. CDR1 is SQVTM and CDR2 is ANQGSEA in the germline V gene. Losses at the gene ends were 2 bases for V and 8 bases for J; bases not matched to a gene: 9. Here the CDR3 DNA reads TGCAGCGTTGAATTCCCCGGGAGGCGGGATGAGCAGTTCTTC. It translates to CSVEFPGRRDEQFF.

This clone has a single count. V gene TRBV5-1 combines with J gene TRBJ2-1; 16 bases map to TRBD2. The CDR3 extends over 18 amino acids. Trimming cost V 5 bases and J 7 bases; bases outside gene matches: 12. CDR1 and CDR2 (germline): SGHRS, YFSETQ. CDR3 nucleotides: TGCGCCAGCAGTCCGGGACTAGCGGGAGGGCGGCTTGATAATGAGCAGTTCTTC. It is translated as CASSPGLAGGRLDNEQFF.

The chain couples TRBV5-1 to TRBJ2-7; weak D call: TRBD2 (6 bases). The CDR3 sequence is 15 residues long. Germline V CDR1 and CDR2: SGHRS, YFSETQ. V was cut by 0 bases and J by 3 bases, with 13 bases left in between. The CDR3 sequence: CASSLGAGGNYEQYF. CDR3 bases: TGCGCCAGCAGCTTGGGCGCCGGGGGAAACTACGAGCAGTACTTC.

The chain is built from TRBV27 and TRBJ2-7; 15 bases are a match to TRBD2. From germline, CDR1 is MNHEY and CDR2 SMNVEV (reference sequence). The CDR3 sequence is 24 residues long. Trimming removed 5 bases from V and 0 bases from J; junction bases left unmatched: 26. DNA for the CDR3: TGTGCCAGCAGTCCTCTTTTCGGGACAGCAGATTCGGGGACTAGCGGGAGGTTCTCCTACGAGCAGTACTTC. It specifies CASSPLFGTADSGTSGRFSYEQYF.

The rearrangement uses TRBV28 and TRBJ2-7; D possibly corresponds to TRBD2 (6 bases). From germline, CDR1 is MDHEN and CDR2 SYDVKM. Trimming removed 2 bases from V and 5 bases from J, with 13 bases in between. The CDR3 sequence is 14 residues long. The CDR3 loop is CASSLSGLLNEQYF. CDR3 in DNA: TGTGCCAGCAGTTTAAGCGGACTATTGAACGAGCAGTACTTC.

The chain recombines TRBV18 with TRBJ2-1, with TRBD1 matching 9 bases. With V trimmed by 2 bases and J by 2 bases, 1 base remained unmatched. CDR3 length: 15 amino acids. The germline gives CDR1 KGHSH, CDR2 LQKENI. CDR3: CASSPRQGAYNEQFF. The CDR3 DNA is TGTGCCAGCTCACCAAGACAGGGGGCCTACAATGAGCAGTTCTTC.

The V and J genes are TRBV28 and TRBJ1-1; a possible D gene is TRBD1 (6 bases). Germline V CDR1 and CDR2: MDHEN, SYDVKM. The CDR3 is 15 residues long. V lost 7 bases and J lost 5, with 20 bases in between. CDR3 DNA: TGTGCCAGCATCCAAGGGGGGAGGGGGTGGACTGAAGCTTTCTTT. Translating it yields CASIQGGRGWTEAFF.

This chain uses TRBV4-1 with TRBJ2-7; 7 nucleotides match TRBD1. This CDR3 comprises 17 residues. Germline CDR1 and CDR2: MGHRA and YSYEKL. J was trimmed by 0 bases and V by 2 bases; bases with no gene match: 10. In nucleotides, the CDR3 is TGCGCCAGCAGCCAAACCTCAGCGACAGGGCTCTCCTACGAGCAGTACTTC. Translated, it gives CASSQTSATGLSYEQYF.

This clone occurred once. The chain has TRBV28 and TRBJ2-7, with D possibly being TRBD1 (6 bases). This CDR3 contains 14 residues. CDR1 is MDHEN and CDR2 is SYDVKM in the germline V gene. Between the trimmed V and J ends, which lost 4 bases and 12 bases, there was a span of 22 bases. In DNA, the CDR3 is TGTGCCAGCAGTTCGCCCCAGGGGTCTCCTAGTGGGTACTTC. Encoded protein: CASSSPQGSPSGYF.

The chain employs TRBV4-3 and TRBJ2-5, with TRBD1 matching over 7 bases. The J segment lost 3 bases and the V segment lost 4 bases, leaving 2 bases of the junction unmatched. This CDR3 is 13 amino acids long. Germline V gives CDR1 LGHNA, CDR2 YSLEER. DNA for the CDR3: TGCGCCAGCAGCCTCACAGGGGAAGAGACCCAGTACTTC. It yields the protein CASSLTGEETQYF.

This clone has only one observation. V and J are TRBV7-9 and TRBJ2-6; D possibly corresponds to TRBD2 (6 bases). The V gene's germline CDR1 is SEHNR and CDR2 FQNEAQ (reference sequence). Trimming shortened V by 8 bases and J by 4 bases, and 18 bases separated the two germline ends. The CDR3 is 16 amino acids. The CDR3 DNA sequence: TGTGCCAGCGGCGGGGTAGCTGTGGCGGGGGCCAACGTCCTGACTTTC. Amino acid sequence: CASGGVAVAGANVLTF. Combining the CDR3 with reference TRBV7-9 and TRBJ2-6 gives the whole variable domain DTGVSQNPRHKITKRGQNVTFRCDPISEHNRLYWYRQTLGQGPEFLTYFQNEAQLEKSRLLSDRFSAERPKGSFSTLEIQRTEQGDSAMYLCASGGVAVAGANVLTFGAGSRLTVL.

This chain connects TRBV13 to TRBJ2-7, with 10 bases aligning to TRBD1. Germline V gives CDR1 PRHDT, CDR2 FYEKMQ (reference sequence). V lost 4 bases to trimming and J lost 3 bases; unmatched junction nucleotides: 9. This CDR3 is 16 amino acids long. The CDR3, as DNA: TGTGCCAGCAGCTCTCGACGGGACAGGGGTATCTACGAGCAGTACTTC. It yields the protein CASSSRRDRGIYEQYF. The whole variable domain, remainder taken from reference TRBV13 and TRBJ2-7, is AAGVIQSPRHLIKEKRETATLKCYPIPRHDTVYWYQQGPGQDPQFLISFYEKMQSDKGSIPDRFSAQQFSDYHSELNMSSLELGDSALYFCASSSRRDRGIYEQYFGPGTRLTVT.

This chain connects TRBV5-4 to TRBJ1-1, with D unclear. The V end lost 4 bases, the J end lost 4 bases, and 8 bases lay between the germline ends. There are 12 residues in the CDR3. Germline V CDR1 and CDR2: SGHNT, YYREEE (reference sequence). CDR3 sequence reads: CASSDGVTEAFF. The CDR3 bases are TGTGCCAGCAGCGACGGGGTCACTGAAGCTTTCTTT.

J is TRBJ1-2 and V is TRBV4-1; maybe TRBD1 (5 bases). The CDR3 length is 15 residues. Germline-derived CDR1 and CDR2 are MGHRA and YSYEKL. V lost 1 base and J 8 bases, leaving 17 bases between the germline ends. The CDR3 region is CASSQGVQQRGGYTF. CDR3 nucleotide sequence: TGCGCCAGCAGCCAAGGGGTGCAGCAACGGGGGGGCTACACCTTC.

The chain has TRBV5-1 and TRBJ2-7; D is perhaps TRBD1 (5 bases). Trimming stripped 2 bases from V and 3 bases from J, with 12 bases between. The CDR3 contains 14 residues. The germline V gene has CDR1 SGHRS and CDR2 YFSETQ. The CDR3 DNA sequence: TGCGCCAGCAGCTTTAGTACAGGCGGCTACGAGCAGTACTTC. Its protein product is CASSFSTGGYEQYF.